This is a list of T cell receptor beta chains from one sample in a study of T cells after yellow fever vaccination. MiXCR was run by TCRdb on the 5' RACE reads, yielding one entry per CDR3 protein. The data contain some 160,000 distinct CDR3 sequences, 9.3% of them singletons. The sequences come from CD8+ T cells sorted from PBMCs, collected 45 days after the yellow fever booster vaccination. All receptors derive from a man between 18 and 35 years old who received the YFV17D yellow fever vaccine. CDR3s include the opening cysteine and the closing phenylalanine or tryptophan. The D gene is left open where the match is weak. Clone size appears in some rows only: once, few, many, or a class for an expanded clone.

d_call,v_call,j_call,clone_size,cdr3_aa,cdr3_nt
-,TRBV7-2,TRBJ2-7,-,CASSSRWDWSYEQYF,TGTGCCAGCAGCTCCCGGTGGGACTGGTCCTACGAGCAGTACTTC
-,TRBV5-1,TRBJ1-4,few,CASSSTSGTNEKLFF,TGCGCCAGCAGCTCCACTAGCGGAACTAATGAAAAACTGTTTTTT
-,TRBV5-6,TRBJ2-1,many,CASSLAENEQFF,TGTGCCAGCAGCTTGGCTGAGAATGAGCAGTTCTTC
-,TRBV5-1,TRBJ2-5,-,CASSSLTAQETQYF,TGCGCCAGCAGCTCCTTGACAGCCCAAGAGACCCAGTACTTC
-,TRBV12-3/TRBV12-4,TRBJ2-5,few,CASTSGQQETQYF,TGTGCCAGCACTTCCGGCCAGCAAGAGACCCAGTACTTC
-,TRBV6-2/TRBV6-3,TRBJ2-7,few,CASGHRAQRSFSYEQYF,TGTGCCAGCGGCCACAGGGCTCAGCGGAGTTTTTCCTACGAGCAGTACTTC
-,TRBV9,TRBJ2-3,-,CASSVEGTPSDTQYF,TGTGCCAGCAGCGTAGAAGGGACGCCATCCGATACGCAGTATTTT
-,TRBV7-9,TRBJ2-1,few,CASSLVGTGEQFF,TGTGCCAGCAGCTTAGTGGGAACAGGCGAGCAGTTCTTC
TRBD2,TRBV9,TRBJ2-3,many,CASSPRGSGGPTDTQYF,TGTGCCAGCAGCCCCCGTGGTAGCGGGGGACCCACAGATACGCAGTATTTT
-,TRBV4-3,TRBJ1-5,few,CASSQEGPGEWGGNQPQHF,TGCGCCAGCAGCCAAGAGGGCCCAGGGGAGTGGGGGGGCAATCAGCCCCAGCATTTT
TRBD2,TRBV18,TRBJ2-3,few,CASSPRGLTSGGLSTDTQYF,TGTGCCAGCTCACCACGAGGTCTGACTAGCGGGGGCTTAAGCACAGATACGCAGTATTTT
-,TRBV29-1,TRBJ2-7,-,CSVDLGSPYEQYF,TGCAGCGTTGATCTGGGATCGCCCTACGAGCAGTACTTC
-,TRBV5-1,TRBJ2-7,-,CASSLTTGSYEQYF,TGCGCCAGCAGCCTTACGACTGGATCCTACGAGCAGTACTTC
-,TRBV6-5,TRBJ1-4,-,CASSYSVADNEKLFF,TGTGCCAGCAGTTACTCGGTGGCAGATAATGAAAAACTGTTTTTT
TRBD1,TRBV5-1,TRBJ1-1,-,CASSRTGVTEAFF,TGCGCCAGCAGCCGAACAGGGGTGACTGAAGCTTTCTTT
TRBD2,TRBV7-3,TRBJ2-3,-,CASSPSGGGSTDTQYF,TGTGCCAGCAGTCCTAGCGGGGGCGGGAGCACAGATACGCAGTATTTT
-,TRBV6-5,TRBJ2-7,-,CASSYNGYEQYF,TGTGCCAGCAGTTACAACGGCTACGAGCAGTACTTC
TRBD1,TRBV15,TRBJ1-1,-,CATSSRGQEGAEAFF,TGTGCCACCAGCAGTCGTGGACAGGAGGGGGCTGAAGCTTTCTTT
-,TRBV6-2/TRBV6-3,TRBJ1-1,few,CASSLGTSGTEAFF,TGTGCCAGCAGTTTGGGGACAAGCGGAACTGAAGCTTTCTTT
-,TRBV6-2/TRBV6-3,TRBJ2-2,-,CASSVTDTGELFF,TGTGCCAGCAGTGTTACAGACACCGGGGAGCTGTTTTTT
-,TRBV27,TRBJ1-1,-,CASMGFEGAEAFF,TGTGCCAGCATGGGGTTCGAGGGCGCTGAAGCTTTCTTT
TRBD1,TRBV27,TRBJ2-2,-,CASSQGTANTGELFF,TGTGCCAGCAGTCAAGGGACAGCGAACACCGGGGAGCTGTTTTTT
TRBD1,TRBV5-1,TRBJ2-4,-,CASSLATGVAIQYF,TGCGCCAGCAGCTTGGCGACAGGGGTGGCCATTCAGTACTTC
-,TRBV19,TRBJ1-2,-,CASGQGFYGYTF,TGTGCCAGTGGGCAGGGGTTCTATGGCTACACCTTC
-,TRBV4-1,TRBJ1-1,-,CASSQDPRGTEAFF,TGCGCCAGCAGCCAAGACCCCAGAGGCACTGAAGCTTTCTTT
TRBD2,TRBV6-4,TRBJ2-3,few,CASSAGTSGPDTQYF,TGTGCCAGCAGTGCCGGGACTAGCGGGCCAGATACGCAGTATTTT
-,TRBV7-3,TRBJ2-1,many,CASSLHRSSYNEQFF,TGTGCCAGCAGCTTACATCGGAGCTCCTACAATGAGCAGTTCTTC
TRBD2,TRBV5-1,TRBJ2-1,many,CASSFGGEQFF,TGCGCCAGCAGCTTCGGGGGGGAGCAGTTCTTC
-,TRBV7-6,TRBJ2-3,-,CASSLASEATQYF,TGTGCCAGCAGCTTAGCCTCCGAGGCTACGCAGTATTTT
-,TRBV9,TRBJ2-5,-,CASSVDTGQETQYF,TGTGCCAGCAGCGTAGATACCGGTCAAGAGACCCAGTACTTC
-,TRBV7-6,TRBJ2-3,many,CASSLGPSGNTDTQYF,TGTGCCAGCAGCTTAGGCCCTTCCGGGAACACAGATACGCAGTATTTT
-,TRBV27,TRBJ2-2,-,CASTYGSWGTGELFF,TGTGCCAGCACCTATGGGTCATGGGGCACCGGGGAGCTGTTTTTT
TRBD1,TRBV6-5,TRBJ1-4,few,CASSYSYRGVEKLFF,TGTGCCAGCAGTTACTCGTACAGGGGGGTCGAGAAACTGTTTTTT
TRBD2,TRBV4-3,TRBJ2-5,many,CASSPTYSGGGETQYF,TGCGCCAGCAGCCCAACCTATAGCGGGGGAGGAGAGACCCAGTACTTC
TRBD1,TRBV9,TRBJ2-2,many,CASSGTTGRTGELFF,TGTGCCAGCAGCGGAACGACAGGGCGAACCGGGGAGCTGTTTTTT
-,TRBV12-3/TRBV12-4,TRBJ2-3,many,CASSFVGTTDTQYF,TGTGCCAGCAGTTTTGTAGGGACCACAGATACGCAGTATTTT